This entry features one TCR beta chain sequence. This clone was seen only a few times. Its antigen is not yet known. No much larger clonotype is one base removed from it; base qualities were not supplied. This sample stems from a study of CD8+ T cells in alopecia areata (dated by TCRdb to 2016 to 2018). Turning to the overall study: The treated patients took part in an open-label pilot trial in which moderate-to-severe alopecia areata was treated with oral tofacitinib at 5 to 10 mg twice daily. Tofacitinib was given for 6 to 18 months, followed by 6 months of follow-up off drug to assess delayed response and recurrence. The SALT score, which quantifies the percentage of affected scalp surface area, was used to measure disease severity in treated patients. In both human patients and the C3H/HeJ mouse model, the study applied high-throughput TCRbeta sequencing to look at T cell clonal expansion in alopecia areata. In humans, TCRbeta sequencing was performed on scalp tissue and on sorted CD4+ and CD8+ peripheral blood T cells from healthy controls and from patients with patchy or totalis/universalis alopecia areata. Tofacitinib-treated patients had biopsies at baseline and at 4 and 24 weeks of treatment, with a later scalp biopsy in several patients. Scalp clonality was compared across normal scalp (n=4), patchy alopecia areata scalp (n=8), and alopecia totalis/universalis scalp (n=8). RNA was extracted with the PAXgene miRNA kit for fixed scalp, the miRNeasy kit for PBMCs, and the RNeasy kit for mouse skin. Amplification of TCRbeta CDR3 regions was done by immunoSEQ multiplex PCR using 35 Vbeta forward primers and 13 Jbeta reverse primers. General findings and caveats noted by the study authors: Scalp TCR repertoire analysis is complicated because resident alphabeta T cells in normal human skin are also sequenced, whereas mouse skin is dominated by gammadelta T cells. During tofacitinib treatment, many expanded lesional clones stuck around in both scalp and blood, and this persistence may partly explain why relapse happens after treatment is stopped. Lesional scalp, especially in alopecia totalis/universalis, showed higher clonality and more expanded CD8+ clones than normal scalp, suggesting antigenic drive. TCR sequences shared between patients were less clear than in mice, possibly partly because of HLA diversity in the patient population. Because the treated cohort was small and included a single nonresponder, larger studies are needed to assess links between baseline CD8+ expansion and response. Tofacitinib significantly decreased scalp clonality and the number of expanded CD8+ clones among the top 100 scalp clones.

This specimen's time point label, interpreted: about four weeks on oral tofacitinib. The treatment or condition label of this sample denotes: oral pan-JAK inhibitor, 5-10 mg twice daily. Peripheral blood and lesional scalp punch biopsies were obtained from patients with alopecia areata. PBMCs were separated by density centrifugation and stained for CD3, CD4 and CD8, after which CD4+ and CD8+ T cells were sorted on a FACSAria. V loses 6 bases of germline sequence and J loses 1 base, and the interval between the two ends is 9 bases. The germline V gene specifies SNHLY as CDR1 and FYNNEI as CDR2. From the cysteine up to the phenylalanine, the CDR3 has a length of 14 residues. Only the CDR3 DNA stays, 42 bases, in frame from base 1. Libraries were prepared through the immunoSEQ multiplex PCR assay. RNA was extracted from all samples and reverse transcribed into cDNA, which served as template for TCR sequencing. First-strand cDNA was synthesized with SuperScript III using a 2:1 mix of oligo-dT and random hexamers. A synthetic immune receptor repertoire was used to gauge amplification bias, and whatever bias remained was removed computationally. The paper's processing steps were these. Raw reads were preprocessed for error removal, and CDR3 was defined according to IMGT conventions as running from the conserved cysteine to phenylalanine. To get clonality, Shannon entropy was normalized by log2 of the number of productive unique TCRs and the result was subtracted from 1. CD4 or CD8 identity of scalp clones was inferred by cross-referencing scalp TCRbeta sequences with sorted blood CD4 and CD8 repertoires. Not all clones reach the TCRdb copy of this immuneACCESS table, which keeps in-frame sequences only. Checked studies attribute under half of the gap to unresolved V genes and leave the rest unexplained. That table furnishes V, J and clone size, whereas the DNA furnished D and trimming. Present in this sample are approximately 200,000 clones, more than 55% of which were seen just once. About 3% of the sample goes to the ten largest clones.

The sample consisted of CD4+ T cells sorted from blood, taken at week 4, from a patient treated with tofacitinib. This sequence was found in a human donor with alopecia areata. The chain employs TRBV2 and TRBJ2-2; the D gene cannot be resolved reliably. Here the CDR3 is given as CASRFDRNTGELFF. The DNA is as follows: TGTGCCAGCAGATTCGATCGGAACACCGGGGAGCTGTTTTTT.